This record covers a single T cell receptor beta chain. Its antigen is still unknown. One base away there is no much larger clone; base qualities are not given. These data are taken from a study of blood T cell repertoires in COVID-19 (dated by TCRdb to about 2020). At the level of the whole study: Samples covering the acute and convalescent phases of COVID-19 were provided by collaborators in the United States, Italy and Spain. Subjects who had been exposed to COVID-19, were actively infected with it, or had recovered from it provided the deeply sampled blood TCRbeta repertoires that made up the dataset. A freely available public database, intended as a resource for researchers studying the immune response to SARS-CoV-2, is where the repertoires were released. The material from the prospective study consisted of cDNA or gDNA derived from T cells, B-cell-depleted T cells, or PBMCs. Nearly every sample came with metadata listing a de-identified subject ID, COVID-19 status, age in years and sex. HLA class I and class II types, where available, came from metadata supplied by the sample provider rather than from assay-based typing. Samples came from the ongoing ImmuneRACE study (first 160 participants) plus 1,254 subjects from 6 global collaborators. General findings and caveats noted by the study authors: The quantity of clinical and demographic metadata differed by source and by participant and was supplied without curation.

TCRbeta CDR3 regions were amplified from genomic DNA by means of the immunoSEQ Assay, a bias-controlled multiplex PCR. Under the source paper's analysis protocol: Within the assay, amplification of reference gene primers was used to estimate how many nucleated cells each sample contained. Sequence reads were collapsed and filtered to measure the absolute abundance of every unique TCRbeta CDR3 rearrangement. For each sample, productive Simpson clonality was calculated as the square root of Simpson's diversity index over productive rearrangements. Here the immuneACCESS table is served through TCRdb, limited to in-frame sequences with V and J called. Missing clones are a known gap in these copies; in checked studies unresolved V genes cover under half, and the rest lacks a known reason. Clonal size and the V and J genes are those of that table, whereas D and trimming came from the DNA. In all, the sample holds under 200,000 clones, and 82% of those were seen once. The top ten constitute around 18% of the sample.

Unmatched junction bases come to 7, with V trimmed by 5 bases and J by 0 bases. From a lookup of the germline V gene (reference sequence), CDR1 and CDR2 are LNHDA and SQIVND. The CDR3, cysteine through phenylalanine, is 15 amino acids long. Only the CDR3 DNA stays, 45 bases, in frame from base 1. Participants in the prospective study were aged about 18 to 90 years, lived in 20 to 30 United States geographic areas, and enrolled through a virtual design. To assign participants to cohorts, the prospective study relied on clinical history that participants themselves reported in a screening survey and a study questionnaire. For ImmuneRACE Cohort 3, a participant was defined as recovered based on two consecutive negative NP/OP PCR tests, clearance by a healthcare professional, or resolution of symptoms. Mobile phlebotomists in the prospective study collected whole blood, serum and a nasopharyngeal or oropharyngeal swab from every participant. Prospective study participants could optionally give additional blood draws and questionnaires over an approximately two-month period. Prospective study blood samples were shipped either frozen or at room temperature before DNA extraction.

The receptor's source is a man aged 55 to 70 who had recovered from COVID-19. The rearranged segments are TRBV19 and TRBJ2-7; 7 bases in the middle match TRBD2. The specimen sequenced was PBMCs or T cells enriched from blood (not recorded which). The CDR3 reads as follows: CASSRGRGISYEQYF. The bases are TGTGCCAGTAGTCGAGGGCGGGGGATCTCCTACGAGCAGTACTTC.